The 22 T cell receptor beta chains below all came from one sample that was sequenced in a study of shared clonotypes between healthy human individuals. Assay: immunoSEQ multiplex PCR; the TCRdb copy retains only in-frame clones and omits some. The sample has some 300,000 clones; around 67% are singletons. Sequencing was carried out using memory CD4+ T cells sorted from blood. Subset in this sample: CD45RA-negative fraction. These receptor sequences come from a man younger than 40 in good health.

The V call is TRBV6-1, the J call TRBJ2-7, with TRBD2 matching 14 bases. Trimming at V came to 4 bases and at J to 7 bases, leaving 9 bases not matched to a gene. The CDR3 loop spans 16 amino acids. Germline V lookup: CDR1 MNHNS, CDR2 SASEGT. CDR3 residues: CASSGGLAGGVGEQYF. CDR3 in DNA: TGTGCCAGCAGTGGCGGACTAGCGGGAGGAGTAGGGGAGCAGTACTTC.

The chain recombines TRBV21-1 with TRBJ1-2. TRBV21-1 is recorded as a pseudogene. The CDR3 extends over 16 amino acids. This CDR3 reads CASSRGGQVPNYGYTF. The DNA of the CDR3 is TGTGCCAGCTCGAGGGGCGGCCAGGTTCCTAACTATGGCTACACCTTC.

By frequency in the sample, this clone is medium-sized (0.01 to 0.1%). This sample also contains other DNA sequences that code for the same CDR3. The chain recombines TRBV9 with TRBJ2-3, with D possibly TRBD2 on 6 matching bases. Germline V gene lookup returns CDR1 SGDLS and CDR2 YYNGEE. V was trimmed by 3 bases and J by 4 bases, leaving 21 bases between them. CDR3 length equals 17 residues. The CDR3 DNA reads TGTGCCAGCAGCGGCCCCTATCGGGGGACGAAGGCAGATACGCAGTATTTT. It is translated as CASSGPYRGTKADTQYF.

V gene TRBV7-2 combines with J gene TRBJ1-1; no definite D call. Germline V gives CDR1 SGHTA, CDR2 FQGNSA. The ends were cut back, 2 bases at V and 3 bases at J, with 4 bases in the middle. CDR3 length: 12 amino acids. The CDR3 loop is CASSLPHTEAFF. CDR3 sequence (DNA): TGTGCCAGCAGCTTACCGCACACTGAAGCTTTCTTT. Full variable domain (remainder filled in from reference TRBV7-2 and TRBJ1-1): GAGVSQSPSNKVTEKGKDVELRCDPISGHTALYWYRQSLGQGLEFLIYFQGNSAPDKSGLPSDRFSAERTGGSVSTLTIQRTQQEDSAVYLCASSLPHTEAFFGQGTRLTVV.

The chain employs TRBV2 and TRBJ2-5; D may match TRBD1 or TRBD2 (5 bases each). CDR1 SNHLY and CDR2 FYNNEI come from the germline V gene. Trimming cost V 5 bases and J 4 bases, with 17 bases left between them. This CDR3 is built from 15 residues. The CDR3 nucleotides read TGTGCCAGCAGTCCCTCCCGGGACCCAGGAGAGACCCAGTACTTC. It is translated as CASSPSRDPGETQYF.

CDR3 in amino acids: CASSYSGTGGETQYF. Written as DNA, the CDR3 is TGCGCCAGCAGCTACTCCGGGACAGGAGGGGAGACCCAGTACTTC. The rearrangement links TRBV5-1 to TRBJ2-5; 8 bases align to TRBD1. The CDR3 spans 15 residues. The ends lost 3 bases at V and 5 bases at J; junction bases unmatched: 9. The germline gives CDR1 SGHRS, CDR2 YFSETQ.

This chain joins TRBV19 and TRBJ2-1; D is ambiguous. Trimming shortened V by 4 bases and J by 2 bases, and 12 bases separated the two germline ends. CDR1 is LNHDA, CDR2 SQIVND, per germline (reference sequence). This CDR3 spans 15 amino acids. CDR3 bases: TGTGCCAGTAGTACGCGTGCTGGGACCTACAATGAGCAGTTCTTC. Amino acids: CASSTRAGTYNEQFF. Supplemented by reference TRBV19 and TRBJ2-1, the full variable domain reads DGGITQSPKYLFRKEGQNVTLSCEQNLNHDAMYWYRQDPGQGLRLIYYSQIVNDFQKGDIAEGYSVSREKKESFPLTVTSAQKNPTAFYLCASSTRAGTYNEQFFGPGTRLTVL.

The chain has TRBV29-1 and TRBJ2-1, with TRBD1 identical over 8 bases. Germline CDR1 SQVTM, CDR2 ANQGSEA. V lost 6 bases and J lost 7; bases outside the gene matches: 17. CDR3 length: 16 amino acids. The CDR3 DNA follows: TGCAGCGTCTCGACAGGGGCCCTTCAGGGACGGAATGAGCAGTTCTTC. It yields the protein CSVSTGALQGRNEQFF.

This chain links TRBV6-5 with TRBJ2-3; tentative D call: TRBD1 (5 bases). This CDR3 is 15 amino acids long. V dropped 2 bases and J dropped 2 bases, with 11 bases sitting between them. The germline V gene has CDR1 MNHEY and CDR2 SVGAGI. The CDR3 loop is CASSYGQGYTDTQYF. CDR3 nucleotides: TGTGCCAGCAGTTACGGGCAGGGCTACACAGATACGCAGTATTTT.

A word on this clone: Other DNA sequences in this specimen translate into the identical CDR3. This chain links TRBV11-2 with TRBJ2-2, with D unclear. The V end lost 3 bases, the J end lost 2 bases, and 13 bases lay between the germline ends. The CDR3 runs 16 residues. Germline V gene lookup returns CDR1 SGHAT and CDR2 FQNNGV. CDR3 loop: CASSLVSAANTGELFF. As DNA, the CDR3 is TGTGCCAGCAGCTTGGTATCGGCAGCCAACACCGGGGAGCTGTTTTTT.

The V call is TRBV5-4, the J call TRBJ2-5; 10 nucleotides match TRBD2. From germline, CDR1 is SGHNT and CDR2 YYREEE (reference sequence). V shed 1 base, J shed 4 bases, and the junction held 16 bases outside the gene matches. This CDR3 region has 19 residues. The CDR3 coding sequence is TGTGCCAGCAGCTTGAACAGCGGGAGGGGGAGGGGGTATCGAGAGACCCAGTACTTC. It yields the protein CASSLNSGRGRGYRETQYF.

The rearrangement uses TRBV19 and TRBJ2-2, with 8 nucleotides matching TRBD1. The CDR3 is made up of 15 amino acids. The germline CDR1 and CDR2 sequences are LNHDA and SQIVND (reference sequence). Trimming took 9 bases from V and 4 from J; bases not matched to a gene: 10. This CDR3 is CASRPDRAVTGELFF. CDR3 DNA sequence: TGTGCCAGCCGACCGGACAGGGCGGTCACCGGGGAGCTGTTTTTT.

The V call is TRBV28, the J call TRBJ2-7; D remains unclear. This CDR3 contains 13 residues. Germline CDR1 reads MDHEN; CDR2 reads SYDVKM. V lost 4 bases to trimming and J lost 2 bases, with 9 bases between them. In DNA, the CDR3 is TGTGCCAGCAGTTCACGGAATCCCTACGAGCAGTACTTC. As protein: CASSSRNPYEQYF.

The J gene is TRBJ1-1, the V gene TRBV18; TRBD1 might be the D (6 bases). Germline V gene sequence: CDR1 KGHSH, CDR2 LQKENI. The CDR3 sequence is 15 residues long. Trimming took off 3 bases at V and 0 bases at J, with 11 bases between the two ends. In nucleotides, the CDR3 is TGTGCCAGCTCACCGGGGGCAGGCATGAACACTGAAGCTTTCTTT. Translating it yields CASSPGAGMNTEAFF.

This rearrangement joins TRBV5-1 to TRBJ2-7; 8 positions match TRBD1. The ends lost 2 bases at V and 2 bases at J; junction bases unmatched: 6. The germline gives CDR1 SGHRS, CDR2 YFSETQ. This CDR3 comprises 15 residues. The CDR3 spells CASSLRTGPTYEQYF. The CDR3 DNA reads as TGCGCCAGCAGCTTAAGGACAGGGCCGACCTACGAGCAGTACTTC.

This clone was seen more than once but under ten times. V is TRBV29-1 and J is TRBJ2-3; 8 nucleotides match TRBD1. The length of the CDR3 is 13 residues. Germline V gene lookup returns CDR1 SQVTM and CDR2 ANQGSEA. The V segment lost 2 bases and the J segment 6 bases; nucleotides outside the gene matches: 4. This chain's CDR3 is CSVETRTGDTQYF. CDR3 nucleotides: TGCAGCGTTGAAACCAGGACAGGGGATACGCAGTATTTT.

The genes are TRBV10-1 and TRBJ2-1, with 8 bases identical to TRBD2. Germline CDR1 WNHNN, CDR2 SYGVQD (reference sequence). Losses at the gene ends were 4 bases for V and 2 bases for J; bases not matched to a gene: 7. This CDR3 is built from 16 residues. CDR3 sequence: CASSGTSGTTYNEQFF. CDR3 DNA sequence: TGCGCCAGCAGTGGCACTAGCGGTACTACCTACAATGAGCAGTTCTTC.

This clone was detected a few times. The V gene is TRBV7-8, the J gene TRBJ2-1; D gene ambiguous. There are 13 residues in the CDR3. V dropped 7 bases and J dropped 7 bases, with 14 bases sitting between them. The germline V gene encodes CDR1 SGHVS and CDR2 FQNEAQ. The DNA for the CDR3 is TGTGCCAGCACCCTATCCCCCGGAAATGAGCAGTTCTTC. Amino acids: CASTLSPGNEQFF.

V and J are TRBV27 and TRBJ2-1; 13 nucleotides align to TRBD2. The CDR3 is made up of 15 amino acids. V gave up 8 bases and J gave up 6 bases; unmatched junction bases: 7. Per the germline V gene, CDR1 is MNHEY and CDR2 is SMNVEV (reference sequence). CDR3 protein: CASGRLAGGSNEQFF. In DNA, the CDR3 is TGTGCCAGCGGGCGACTAGCGGGAGGCTCCAATGAGCAGTTCTTC.

Turning to this clone: A far larger clone differs by one base, so this is likely a read error. The same CDR3 arises from other DNA sequences in this sample as well. V gene TRBV6-6 combines with J gene TRBJ2-3; 10 bases line up with TRBD2. Germline-derived CDR1 and CDR2 are MNHNY and SVGAGI (reference sequence). The CDR3 has 15 residues. CDR3 sequence reads: CASTGTSESTDTQYF. CDR3 nucleotides: TGTGCCAGCACAGGGACTAGCGAGAGCACGGATACGCAGTATTTT.

This chain links TRBV18 with TRBJ2-7; perhaps D is TRBD1 or TRBD2 (6 bases each). Germline V gene data show CDR1 as KGHSH and CDR2 as LQKENI. The CDR3 covers 13 residues. Between the trimmed V and J ends, which lost 3 bases and 6 bases, there was a span of 12 bases. The CDR3 DNA reads as TGTGCCAGCTCACCGAGACTAGGGGGCGAGCAGTACTTC. Protein: CASSPRLGGEQYF.

This clone was counted only a few times. This chain's CDR3 is CASSLLVGGSYEQYF. CDR3 DNA: TGTGCCAGCAGCTTATTAGTGGGGGGCTCCTACGAGCAGTACTTC. The genes are TRBV7-9 and TRBJ2-7, with D possibly matching TRBD2 (6 bases). The CDR3 covers 15 residues. Germline V gene sequence: CDR1 SEHNR, CDR2 FQNEAQ (reference sequence). V shed 2 bases and J shed 0 bases, with 11 bases lying between them.